The 21 T cell receptor beta chains below all came from one sample that was sequenced in a study of cytomegalovirus exposure and HLA in healthy donors (dated by TCRdb to the late 2010s). Libraries were built with the immunoSEQ multiplex PCR assay. The multiplex PCR relied on a mix of 60 forward primers for TCR Vbeta segments and 13 reverse primers for TCR Jbeta segments. The table comes from immuneACCESS by way of TCRdb, which keeps in-frame sequences with V and J called. Part of the clones is missing from these tables; in studies checked, under half for an unresolved V gene and the rest for unknown reasons. The table held for this sample gives around 140,000 clones. The biggest ten clones account for around 1.6% of the sample. The sequenced sample consisted of PBMCs. The origin of the receptors is a woman in her fifties or sixties in good health and CMV-seronegative.

The chain combines TRBV7-3 with TRBJ1-1, with 7 bases fitting TRBD1. The V and J ends lost 5 bases and 0 bases, in that order; junction bases with no gene match: 9. In germline, CDR1 is SGHTA, CDR2 FQGTGA. This CDR3 spans 16 amino acids. The chain's CDR3 is CASSPYRDRLNTEAFF. CDR3 DNA sequence: TGTGCCAGCAGCCCTTACCGGGACAGACTGAACACTGAAGCTTTCTTT.

CDR3 in DNA: TGTGCCAGCAGCTTATCTACCGGGACACCAGAATCGTATGGCTACACCTTC. This translates into CASSLSTGTPESYGYTF. The rearrangement joins TRBV11-2 to TRBJ1-2, with D possibly TRBD1 on 6 matching bases. The V end was cut by 2 bases, the J end by 5 bases, with 21 bases between. The CDR3 totals 17 residues. The germline V gene has CDR1 SGHAT and CDR2 FQNNGV.

This chain uses TRBV19 with TRBJ2-3; 8 bases map to TRBD1. This CDR3 has 13 residues. Germline CDR1 is LNHDA and CDR2 is SQIVND (reference sequence). J gave up 6 bases and V 4 bases, and 3 bases lay outside the gene matches. The DNA for the CDR3 is TGTGCCAGTAGTACCCGGACAGGGGATACGCAGTATTTT. Residues: CASSTRTGDTQYF. Full variable domain (outside the CDR3, taken from reference TRBV19 and TRBJ2-3): DGGITQSPKYLFRKEGQNVTLSCEQNLNHDAMYWYRQDPGQGLRLIYYSQIVNDFQKGDIAEGYSVSREKKESFPLTVTSAQKNPTAFYLCASSTRTGDTQYFGPGTRLTVL.

V usage is TRBV5-5 and J usage is TRBJ2-7; the match to TRBD2 covers 8 bases. The CDR3 contains 15 residues. V trimming: 1 base; J trimming: 4 bases; junction bases outside the gene matches: 7. Germline values: CDR1 SGHKS, CDR2 YYEKEE (reference sequence). The CDR3 nucleotides read TGTGCCAGCAGCTTGAGCGGGGGAACGTTATACGAGCAGTACTTC. Its translation: CASSLSGGTLYEQYF. Filled out from reference TRBV5-5 and TRBJ2-7, the complete variable domain reads DAGVTQSPTHLIKTRGQQVTLRCSPISGHKSVSWYQQVLGQGPQFIFQYYEKEERGRGNFPDRFSARQFPNYSSELNVNALLLGDSALYLCASSLSGGTLYEQYFGPGTRLTVT.

The V call is TRBV5-6, the J call TRBJ1-5, with D possibly matching TRBD1 (5 bases). The germline V gene encodes CDR1 SGHDT and CDR2 YYEEEE. The CDR3 extends over 14 amino acids. V lost 2 bases to trimming and J lost 7 bases, with 13 bases between them. The CDR3, as DNA: TGTGCCAGCAGCTTCGCAGGGCAGGAACAGCCCCAGCATTTT. It encodes CASSFAGQEQPQHF.

The CDR3 DNA reads TGCGCCAGCAGCCAAGCGGGAGAGGGTGCCTACGAGCAGTACTTC. It specifies CASSQAGEGAYEQYF. This chain joins TRBV4-1 and TRBJ2-7, with a possible D match to TRBD2 (6 bases). Per the germline V gene, CDR1 is MGHRA and CDR2 is YSYEKL. The V end was cut by 1 base, the J end by 2 bases, with 12 bases between. There are 15 residues in the CDR3.

The V and J genes are TRBV20-1 and TRBJ1-2; TRBD1 might be the D (5 bases). Trimming removed 3 bases at V and 7 bases at J, with 9 bases between. The V gene's germline CDR1 is DFQATT and CDR2 SNEGSKA (reference sequence). The CDR3 covers 11 residues. The CDR3 DNA sequence: TGCAGTGCTAGTTCAGGGCTTGGCTACACCTTC. It is translated as CSASSGLGYTF.

The chain joins TRBV5-1 to TRBJ1-4, with D perhaps matching TRBD1 (5 bases). Trimming shortened V by 4 bases and J by 8 bases, and 21 bases separated the two germline ends. CDR3 size: 16 residues. The germline V gene has CDR1 SGHRS and CDR2 YFSETQ. The CDR3 reads CASSVDKRLSGEKLFF. CDR3 bases: TGCGCCAGCAGCGTGGACAAACGTTTGAGCGGCGAAAAACTGTTTTTT. The full variable domain, in which reference TRBV5-1 and TRBJ1-4 provide the parts outside the CDR3, is KAGVTQTPRYLIKTRGQQVTLSCSPISGHRSVSWYQQTPGQGLQFLFEYFSETQRNKGNFPGRFSGRQFSNSRSEMNVSTLELGDSALYLCASSVDKRLSGEKLFFGSGTQLSVL.

The rearrangement links TRBV12-5 to TRBJ1-2, with TRBD1 matching 8 bases. This CDR3 is 17 amino acids long. Germline V gives CDR1 LGHNT, CDR2 FRNRAP. Unmatched junction bases numbered 17, after V lost 6 bases and J lost 5 bases. The CDR3 spells CASGQRRGDRQGYGYTF. CDR3 DNA: TGTGCTAGTGGCCAGCGAAGGGGGGACAGGCAAGGTTATGGCTACACCTTC.

The chain combines TRBV28 with TRBJ1-2; no clear D. This CDR3 spans 12 amino acids. With 5 bases removed from V and 8 bases from J, the gap between germline ends came to 12 bases. Germline CDR1 MDHEN, CDR2 SYDVKM. The CDR3 DNA follows: TGTGCCAGCAGTCGGGATACCGGCGGCTACACCTTC. It specifies CASSRDTGGYTF.

The rearrangement links TRBV6-1 to TRBJ1-2; 7 bases agree with TRBD1. The CDR3 loop spans 13 amino acids. The V segment lost 6 bases and the J segment 3 bases; nucleotides outside the gene matches: 4. Germline V gene lookup returns CDR1 MNHNS and CDR2 SASEGT. The CDR3, as DNA: TGTGCCAGCAGCGGACAGGCGGACTATGGCTACACCTTC. Amino acid sequence: CASSGQADYGYTF.

The chain links TRBV11-3 to TRBJ2-7; 8 bases agree with TRBD2. The germline V gene has CDR1 SGHNT and CDR2 YENEEA. J was trimmed by 2 bases and V by 3 bases; bases with no gene match: 3. The CDR3 consists of 14 residues. The CDR3 spells CASSFGGVPYEQYF. The DNA for the CDR3 is TGTGCCAGCAGCTTCGGGGGGGTACCCTACGAGCAGTACTTC.

The chain is built from TRBV7-8 and TRBJ2-2; TRBD2 matches at 10 bases. Trimming removed 5 bases from V and 8 bases from J; junction bases left unmatched: 11. There are 16 residues in the CDR3. Germline loops: CDR1 SGHVS, CDR2 FQNEAQ. The CDR3 DNA follows: TGTGCCAGCAGCCCACTAGCGGGACCTCTAAGTGGGGAGCTGTTTTTT. Its protein is CASSPLAGPLSGELFF. Complete variable domain (other parts from reference TRBV7-8 and TRBJ2-2): GAGVSQSPRYKVAKRGQDVALRCDPISGHVSLFWYQQALGQGPEFLTYFQNEAQLDKSGLPSDRFFAERPEGSVSTLKIQRTQQEDSAVYLCASSPLAGPLSGELFFGEGSRLTVL.

This sequence joins TRBV5-1 and TRBJ2-2; D may be TRBD1 (5 bases). CDR3 length: 14 residues. The ends were cut back, 4 bases at V and 6 bases at J, with 13 bases in the middle. Germline V gene sequence: CDR1 SGHRS, CDR2 YFSETQ. The CDR3 reads CASSIQGVPGELFF. DNA for the CDR3: TGCGCCAGCAGCATACAAGGGGTCCCCGGGGAGCTGTTTTTT. Variable domain in full (rest from reference TRBV5-1 and TRBJ2-2): KAGVTQTPRYLIKTRGQQVTLSCSPISGHRSVSWYQQTPGQGLQFLFEYFSETQRNKGNFPGRFSGRQFSNSRSEMNVSTLELGDSALYLCASSIQGVPGELFFGEGSRLTVL.

The chain carries TRBV19 and TRBJ1-5; D gene unclear. The CDR3 is 14 amino acids. V was trimmed by 9 bases and J by 4 bases, leaving 16 bases between them. Germline V CDR1 and CDR2: LNHDA, SQIVND (reference sequence). The CDR3 here is CASLTPGLNQPQHF. The CDR3 DNA reads TGTGCCAGCTTAACCCCTGGCCTTAATCAGCCCCAGCATTTT.

V gene TRBV5-6 combines with J gene TRBJ2-1, with D hard to call. Germline CDR1 SGHDT, CDR2 YYEEEE. Between the trimmed V and J ends, which lost 0 bases and 1 base, there was a span of 5 bases. The CDR3 has 14 amino acids. CDR3 sequence (DNA): TGTGCCAGCAGCTTGGTAACTTCCTACAATGAGCAGTTCTTC. It translates to CASSLVTSYNEQFF.

The chain couples TRBV4-2 to TRBJ2-7, with TRBD1 identical over 8 bases. From germline, CDR1 is LGHNA and CDR2 YNFKEQ. V trimming: 1 base; J trimming: 5 bases; junction bases outside the gene matches: 4. There are 14 residues in the CDR3. CDR3 sequence (DNA): TGTGCCAGCAGCCAAGGGACAGGGTCCCACGAGCAGTACTTC. Protein product: CASSQGTGSHEQYF.

V gene TRBV19 combines with J gene TRBJ2-7; TRBD1 agrees at 7 bases. V shed 6 bases, J shed 3 bases, and the junction held 8 bases outside the gene matches. CDR1 LNHDA and CDR2 SQIVND come from the germline V gene (reference sequence). This CDR3 is built from 14 residues. The CDR3 protein is CASRNGQDLYEQYF. The DNA for the CDR3 is TGTGCCAGTAGGAACGGACAGGACCTCTACGAGCAGTACTTC. Combining the CDR3 with reference TRBV19 and TRBJ2-7 gives the whole variable domain DGGITQSPKYLFRKEGQNVTLSCEQNLNHDAMYWYRQDPGQGLRLIYYSQIVNDFQKGDIAEGYSVSREKKESFPLTVTSAQKNPTAFYLCASRNGQDLYEQYFGPGTRLTVT.

This chain joins TRBV19 and TRBJ2-1, with 13 bases matching TRBD2. J was trimmed by 8 bases and V by 4 bases; bases with no gene match: 5. This CDR3 has 15 amino acids. Germline CDR1 LNHDA, CDR2 SQIVND (reference sequence). CDR3 region: CASSKRTSGSHEQFF. CDR3 nucleotides: TGTGCCAGTAGTAAGCGGACTAGCGGGAGTCATGAGCAGTTCTTC.

This chain links TRBV7-8 with TRBJ2-7; D is ambiguous. The CDR3 has 15 residues. Trimming left V 5 bases short and J 7 bases short, with 21 bases between. Germline V gene lookup returns CDR1 SGHVS and CDR2 FQNEAQ. CDR3 protein: CASSQTINSMLEQYF. CDR3 sequence (DNA): TGTGCCAGCAGCCAAACTATTAATTCTATGCTGGAGCAGTACTTC.

The chain couples TRBV18 to TRBJ2-5, with a weak D call TRBD1 (5 bases). The tail of the sequence fits TRBJ2-7 better, so the J call may be wrong. This CDR3 has 13 amino acids. Germline V gene data show CDR1 as KGHSH and CDR2 as LQKENI. The CDR3 nucleotides are TGTGCCAGCTCACCAGGGGCGGACTACGAGCAGTACTTC. Residues: CASSPGADYEQYF.